These 22 T cell receptor beta chains were sequenced from one sample in a study of CD8+CD57+ T cells in acquired aplastic anemia. TCR beta VDJ combinations and CDR3 sequences were profiled from genomic DNA. TCRdb fed the reads into MiXCR, producing one record per CDR3 protein. The sample consists of 150,000 to 200,000 distinct CDR3 sequences, 50% to 65% of them appearing once. CD8+CD57+ cell expansion had been shown by flow cytometry in patients chosen for sequencing. Source material: sorted CD4+, CD8+, or CD8+CD57+ T cells (not recorded which) from PBMCs. The source of these receptors is a human donor with aplastic anemia.

This clonotype was counted ten times or more. V is TRBV20-1 and J is TRBJ1-2; D possibly corresponds to TRBD1 (6 bases). The CDR3 is made up of 11 amino acids. The germline CDR1 and CDR2 sequences are DFQATT and SNEGSKA (reference sequence). The chain's CDR3 is CRGGAGQGYTF. The CDR3, as DNA: TGCAGAGGGGGGGCAGGGCAGGGCTACACCTTC.

In its sample, this clonotype was seen many times. The V and J genes are TRBV5-1 and TRBJ2-7; TRBD1 is a possible D gene (6 bases). The V end lost 4 bases, the J end lost 5 bases, and 10 bases lay between the germline ends. There are 12 residues in the CDR3. Germline CDR1 is SGHRS and CDR2 is YFSETQ. CDR3 DNA: TGCGCCAGCAGCCTCACAGGGCACGAGCAGTACTTC. Its translation is CASSLTGHEQYF.

The chain couples TRBV7-9 to TRBJ2-3; D not resolved. CDR1 is SEHNR, CDR2 FQNEAQ, per germline (reference sequence). The CDR3 has 13 amino acids. The V end was cut by 5 bases, the J end by 4 bases, with 10 bases between. CDR3 DNA sequence: TGTGCCAGCAGCCCAGCGCCTGCAGATACGCAGTATTTT. Translated: CASSPAPADTQYF.

The V gene is TRBV12-3 or TRBV12-4, the J gene TRBJ1-1; tentative D call: TRBD1 (6 bases). Trimming took off 4 bases at V and 9 bases at J, with 9 bases between the two ends. The CDR3 spans 11 residues. CDR3 nucleotides: TGTGCCAGCAGTTACAGGGCTCAAGCTTTCTTT. This translates into CASSYRAQAFF.

V usage is TRBV20-1 and J usage is TRBJ1-5; the match to TRBD1 covers 9 bases. CDR1 and CDR2 from the germline V gene are DFQATT and SNEGSKA (reference sequence). The CDR3 extends over 13 amino acids. The ends lost 4 bases at V and 7 bases at J; junction bases unmatched: 5. CDR3 sequence: CSATDRGSQPQHF. The CDR3 DNA is TGCAGTGCTACGGACAGGGGATCACAGCCCCAGCATTTT.

The chain has TRBV7-9 and TRBJ1-1; D ambiguous. The germline V and J ends were trimmed by 6 bases and 4 bases, with 9 bases remaining between them. Germline V CDR1 and CDR2: SEHNR, FQNEAQ (reference sequence). The length of the CDR3 is 12 residues. The chain's CDR3 is CASSPGPTEAFF. CDR3 DNA: TGTGCCAGCAGTCCCGGACCCACTGAAGCTTTCTTT.

This chain connects TRBV7-3 to TRBJ2-5; 7 bases are shared with TRBD2. The CDR3 is 14 residues long. Looked up from germline, CDR1 is SGHTA and CDR2 is FQGTGA. Trimming took 3 bases from V and 4 from J; bases not matched to a gene: 5. The CDR3 protein is CASSLVGGRETQYF. CDR3 DNA: TGTGCCAGCAGCTTGGTGGGAGGGCGAGAGACCCAGTACTTC.

V is TRBV2 and J is TRBJ1-1; D not resolved. This CDR3 spans 10 amino acids. Trimming stripped 10 bases from V and 6 bases from J, with 9 bases between. Germline-derived CDR1 and CDR2 are SNHLY and FYNNEI. The chain's CDR3 is CANARSEAFF. As DNA, the CDR3 is TGTGCCAACGCCCGATCTGAAGCTTTCTTT.

This sequence joins TRBV6-7 and TRBJ1-2, with TRBD1 identical over 8 bases. TRBV6-7 is an open reading frame whose function is uncertain. V lost 8 bases and J lost 4; bases outside the gene matches: 12. CDR3 length equals 15 residues. CDR3 region: CASLTAGGAGYGYTF. The CDR3 DNA follows: TGTGCCAGCTTAACGGCAGGGGGCGCAGGCTATGGCTACACCTTC.

This clonotype came up many times. This chain connects TRBV12-3 or TRBV12-4 to TRBJ2-7; a weak D match, TRBD2 (5 bases). The CDR3 contains 13 residues. V lost 5 bases to trimming and J lost 5 bases, with 13 bases between them. The CDR3 here is CASSEGSFDEQYF. The CDR3 coding sequence is TGTGCCAGCAGTGAGGGCAGTTTCGACGAGCAGTACTTC.

This chain uses TRBV6-1 with TRBJ2-7; tentatively, D is TRBD1 (6 bases). The CDR3 sequence is 13 residues long. Germline values: CDR1 MNHNS, CDR2 SASEGT. The V end was cut by 2 bases, the J end by 5 bases, with 10 bases between. CDR3 protein: CASSEWPGDEQYF. DNA for the CDR3: TGTGCCAGCAGTGAATGGCCAGGGGACGAGCAGTACTTC.

The chain employs TRBV24-1 and TRBJ2-2; D gene unclear. Deletions cut 4 bases from V and 8 bases from J, with 7 bases between. The CDR3 is 12 amino acids. The germline CDR1 and CDR2 sequences are KGHDR and SFDVKD. The CDR3 protein is CATSDQLGELFF. The CDR3 nucleotides read TGTGCCACCAGTGACCAGCTTGGGGAGCTGTTTTTT.

This clonotype occurred many times. The chain has TRBV11-2 and TRBJ1-3, with D maybe TRBD1 (5 bases). Trimming removed 1 base at V and 3 bases at J, with 16 bases between. Germline-derived CDR1 and CDR2 are SGHAT and FQNNGV. The CDR3 covers 17 residues. The CDR3 region has the DNA TGTGCCAGCAGCTTAGTGGACGGGACGGAATATGGAAACACCATATATTTT. Translating gives CASSLVDGTEYGNTIYF.

The J gene is TRBJ1-2, the V gene TRBV29-1; D is unresolved. V was shortened by 1 base and J by 5 bases, with 14 bases between the two germline ends. The CDR3 covers 14 residues. Germline CDR1 reads SQVTM; CDR2 reads ANQGSEA. CDR3 DNA: TGCAGCGTTGAAGGGGTCAGACAATCGTATGGCTACACCTTC. Protein product: CSVEGVRQSYGYTF.

Notes on this clonotype: A much bigger clone sits one base away, suggesting this may be a read error. The chain carries TRBV2 and TRBJ2-7, with D perhaps TRBD1 (7 bases). The CDR3 totals 18 residues. Germline CDR1 is SNHLY and CDR2 is FYNNEI. The CDR3 bases are TGTGCCAGCAGTCTTAGACCAAGACAGGGATACGGGGGCTACGGGCAGTACTTC. This translates into CASSLRPRQGYGGYGQYF.

V and J are TRBV20-1 and TRBJ2-7; the match to TRBD2 covers 7 bases. The CDR3 spans 13 residues. V dropped 6 bases and J dropped 5; count of bases not matched to a gene: 10. CDR1 and CDR2 from the germline V gene are DFQATT and SNEGSKA (reference sequence). The CDR3 DNA sequence: TGCAGTGCCAAGCGGGATACTAGGGACGAGCAGTACTTC. Its translation is CSAKRDTRDEQYF.

The table lists this clonotype with a count of one. The chain uses TRBV24-1 and TRBJ1-5; possibly TRBD1 for D (5 bases). The CDR3 has 13 residues. The germline gives CDR1 KGHDR, CDR2 SFDVKD. Trimming cost V 9 bases and J 4 bases, with 12 bases left between them. CDR3 sequence (DNA): TGTGCCACCGCGGGGTCAGGGAATCAGCCCCAGCATTTT. Encoded protein: CATAGSGNQPQHF.

V is TRBV10-3 and J is TRBJ1-1; possibly TRBD1 for D (5 bases). Trimming cost V 10 bases and J 1 base, with 16 bases left between them. Germline loops: CDR1 ENHRY, CDR2 SYGVKD. CDR3 size: 14 residues. DNA of the CDR3: TGTGCCACCTGGGGTTCGGGGCCGAACACTGAAGCTTTCTTT. Translation gives CATWGSGPNTEAFF.

The V gene is TRBV11-2, the J gene TRBJ2-3; the match to TRBD2 covers 15 bases. V shed 5 bases, J shed 2 bases, and the junction held 2 bases outside the gene matches. CDR1 and CDR2 (germline): SGHAT, FQNNGV. This CDR3 comprises 16 residues. In nucleotides, the CDR3 is TGTGCCAGCAGCGGACTAGCGGGAGGGCCCACAGATACGCAGTATTTT. This gives the protein CASSGLAGGPTDTQYF.

This clonotype has ten or more counts. V gene TRBV5-1 combines with J gene TRBJ1-4; D not resolved. V dropped 3 bases and J dropped 2 bases, with 11 bases sitting between them. The CDR3 spans 15 residues. Germline CDR1 SGHRS, CDR2 YFSETQ. The CDR3 sequence: CASSSGERTNEKLFF. The CDR3 nucleotides read TGCGCCAGCAGCTCAGGCGAACGGACTAATGAAAAACTGTTTTTT.

Comments on this clonotype: The conserved phenylalanine or tryptophan normally closing the CDR3 is absent here, so this likely arose from a read error. The J gene is TRBJ1-1, the V gene TRBV2; no clear D. In germline, CDR1 is SNHLY, CDR2 FYNNEI. The CDR3 runs 15 residues. V lost 5 bases to trimming and J lost 4 bases, with 17 bases between them. The CDR3 loop is CASSYSIIGGTEAFL. CDR3 coding DNA: TGTGCCAGCAGTTACTCGATAATTGGTGGCACTGAAGCTTTCCTT.

This clonotype was recorded many times. V and J are TRBV29-1 and TRBJ1-1, with D maybe TRBD1 (6 bases). The CDR3 is made up of 15 amino acids. Germline CDR1 SQVTM, CDR2 ANQGSEA. V shed 3 bases and J shed 0 bases, with 14 bases lying between them. The CDR3 DNA reads TGCAGCGTTGAGGTGGGCAGGGGCATGAACACTGAAGCTTTCTTT. As protein: CSVEVGRGMNTEAFF.